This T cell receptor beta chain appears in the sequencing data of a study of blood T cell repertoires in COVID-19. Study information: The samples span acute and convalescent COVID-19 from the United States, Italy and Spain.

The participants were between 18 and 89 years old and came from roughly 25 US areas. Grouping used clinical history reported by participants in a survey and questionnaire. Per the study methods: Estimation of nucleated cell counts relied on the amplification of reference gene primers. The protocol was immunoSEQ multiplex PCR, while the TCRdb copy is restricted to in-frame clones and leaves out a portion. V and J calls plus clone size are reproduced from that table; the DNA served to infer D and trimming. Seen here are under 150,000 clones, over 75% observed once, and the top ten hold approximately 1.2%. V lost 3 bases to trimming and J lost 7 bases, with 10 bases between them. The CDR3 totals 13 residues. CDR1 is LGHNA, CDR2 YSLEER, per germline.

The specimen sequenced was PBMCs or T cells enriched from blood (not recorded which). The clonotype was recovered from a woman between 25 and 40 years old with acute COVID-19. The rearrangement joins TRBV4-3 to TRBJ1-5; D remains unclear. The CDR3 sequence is CASSQGSEQPQHF. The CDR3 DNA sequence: TGCGCCAGCAGCCAGGGGAGCGAGCAGCCCCAGCATTTT.